Listed here are 28 T cell receptor beta chains from one sample, sequenced in a study of post-analysis software for immune sequencing data. Built from TCR beta cDNA, the libraries had unique molecular identifiers in them. MiXCR, applied by TCRdb to the PCR reads, yields one record per CDR3 protein. Among hundreds of thousands of distinct CDR3 sequences listed, 55% to 60% were seen once. Antigens of these TCRs are unknown. Study-wide findings and caveats: Higher frequency in patients than in controls was seen for about five TRBV segments, with TRBV5-6, TRBV5-1 and TRBV20-1 among them.

Sequences were obtained from blood. These receptor sequences come from a girl aged 2 to 9 with multiple sclerosis.

The chain combines TRBV4-2 with TRBJ2-4, with 8 bases lining up with TRBD1. The J call may be in error: the DNA end matches TRBJ2-5 better. This CDR3 is 15 amino acids long. In germline, CDR1 is LGHNA, CDR2 YNFKEQ. The CDR3 DNA reads TGTGCCAGCAGCCTTATTACAGGGGGGCAAGAGACCCAGTACTTC. As protein: CASSLITGGQETQYF.

This clonotype came up a few times. This chain joins TRBV25-1 and TRBJ2-1, with 10 bases matching TRBD2. The V gene's germline CDR1 is MGHDK and CDR2 SYGVNS. V lost 2 bases, J lost 4 bases, and 11 bases stayed unmatched. The CDR3 is 18 amino acids. CDR3 amino acids: CASSEAHASGGAYNEQFF. As DNA, the CDR3 is TGTGCCAGCAGTGAAGCCCACGCTAGCGGGGGAGCGTACAATGAGCAGTTCTTC.

This clonotype was recorded a few times. Its ends do not fully match the called genes, so a read error is possible. The chain couples TRBV14 to TRBJ2-5, with D possibly called TRBD1 or TRBD2 (5 bases each). Germline V gene sequence: CDR1 SGHDN, CDR2 FVKESK. The CDR3 loop spans 16 amino acids. CDR3 bases: TGTGCCCGCAGCCAAGAGAGAGGGACCCACCAAGAGACCCAGTACTTC. It codes for CARSQERGTHQETQYF.

CDR3 loop: CASSGTWWGDTQYF. CDR3 sequence (DNA): TGTGCCAGCAGCGGAACATGGTGGGGAGATACGCAGTATTTT. This chain joins TRBV13 and TRBJ2-3; D remains unclear. CDR1 PRHDT and CDR2 FYEKMQ come from the germline V gene (reference sequence). The germline V and J ends were trimmed by 5 bases and 5 bases, with 14 bases remaining between them. The CDR3 totals 14 residues.

The rearrangement uses TRBV9 and TRBJ2-7; unclear D gene. Trimming removed 0 bases from V and 5 bases from J, with 21 bases in between. Germline loops: CDR1 SGDLS, CDR2 YYNGEE. There are 17 residues in the CDR3. The chain's CDR3 is CASSVALGSGQEHEQYF. CDR3 nucleotide sequence: TGTGCCAGCAGCGTAGCCTTAGGTAGTGGCCAAGAGCACGAGCAGTACTTC.

The chain joins TRBV11-2 to TRBJ2-7, with D possibly TRBD2 on 6 matching bases. This CDR3 region has 14 residues. Per germline, CDR1 SGHAT and CDR2 FQNNGV. V lost 0 bases and J lost 5, with 11 bases in between. The CDR3 reads CASSLELALNEQYF. The CDR3 coding sequence is TGTGCCAGCAGCTTAGAACTAGCACTAAACGAGCAGTACTTC.

This sequence joins TRBV10-3 and TRBJ2-7; D gene unclear. Germline V lookup: CDR1 ENHRY, CDR2 SYGVKD. CDR3 length: 15 amino acids. Trimming pared 0 bases from V and 1 base from J, leaving 10 bases between. CDR3 in DNA: TGTGCCATCAGTGAGTCGCCTTTACGGTCCTACGAGCAGTACTTC. Translation gives CAISESPLRSYEQYF.

The chain joins TRBV11-3 to TRBJ2-1; TRBD2 might be the D (6 bases). V gave up 1 base and J gave up 3 bases, with 10 bases separating them. The CDR3 contains 15 residues. The germline CDR1 and CDR2 sequences are SGHNT and YENEEA. CDR3 sequence: CASSLVIAVYNEQFF. The CDR3 nucleotides are TGTGCCAGCAGCTTAGTGATAGCGGTCTACAATGAGCAGTTCTTC.

J is TRBJ2-7 and V is TRBV7-9; a possible D gene is TRBD2 (6 bases). Germline CDR1 and CDR2: SEHNR and FQNEAQ (reference sequence). V lost 0 bases and J lost 0, with 9 bases in between. CDR3 length: 15 residues. The CDR3: CASSLADGSSYEQYF. CDR3 nucleotide sequence: TGTGCCAGCAGCTTAGCGGACGGGAGCTCCTACGAGCAGTACTTC.

This clonotype was seen more than once but under ten times. This rearrangement joins TRBV20-1 to TRBJ2-5; TRBD2 matches at 7 bases. Germline-derived CDR1 and CDR2 are DFQATT and SNEGSKA (reference sequence). CDR3 length: 15 amino acids. Germline trimming cut 0 bases from V and 5 bases from J; bases unmatched to any gene: 9. This CDR3 is CSARDVAGAGETQYF. The CDR3 coding sequence is TGCAGTGCTAGAGATGTGGCGGGAGCAGGGGAGACCCAGTACTTC.

This sequence joins TRBV7-8 and TRBJ2-1; TRBD2 agrees at 13 bases. This CDR3 region has 16 residues. With 0 bases clipped from V and 10 bases from J, the junction kept 6 bases outside the gene matches. The germline V gene encodes CDR1 SGHVS and CDR2 FQNEAQ. The CDR3 spells CASSLAGTSGAQEQFF. The DNA of the CDR3 is TGTGCCAGCAGCTTAGCTGGGACTAGCGGGGCCCAGGAGCAGTTCTTC.

This clonotype turned up a few times. The gene calls are TRBV29-1 and TRBJ2-7; D is uncertain. The CDR3 totals 12 residues. Trimming shortened V by 1 base and J by 3 bases, and 7 bases separated the two germline ends. Looked up from germline, CDR1 is SQVTM and CDR2 is ANQGSEA. The CDR3 region has the DNA TGCAGCGTTGAAGGGCAGGACTACGAGCAGTACTTC. Translation gives CSVEGQDYEQYF.

J is TRBJ2-5 and V is TRBV7-2; D unresolved. The V gene's germline CDR1 is SGHTA and CDR2 FQGNSA. This CDR3 spans 13 amino acids. V shed 2 bases and J shed 6 bases, with 10 bases lying between them. The CDR3, as DNA: TGTGCCAGCAGCTTATTAGGGTCGCAGACCCAGTACTTC. This encodes CASSLLGSQTQYF. The full variable domain, with the rest looked up from reference TRBV7-2 and TRBJ2-5, is GAGVSQSPSNKVTEKGKDVELRCDPISGHTALYWYRQSLGQGLEFLIYFQGNSAPDKSGLPSDRFSAERTGGSVSTLTIQRTQQEDSAVYLCASSLLGSQTQYFGPGTRLLVL.

This rearrangement joins TRBV6-1 to TRBJ2-7; possibly TRBD1 or TRBD2 for D (5 bases each). The ends were cut back, 3 bases at V and 4 bases at J, with 13 bases in the middle. The CDR3 runs to 14 residues. CDR1 and CDR2 from the germline V gene are MNHNS and SASEGT. The CDR3 DNA reads as TGTGCCAGCAGTGATGTCTGGGGGAGTTACGAGCAGTACTTC. Translation gives CASSDVWGSYEQYF.

The genes are TRBV24-1 and TRBJ2-1; the D is unclear. Germline-derived CDR1 and CDR2 are KGHDR and SFDVKD. CDR3 length: 13 amino acids. V dropped 4 bases and J dropped 8 bases, with 11 bases sitting between them. The CDR3 loop is CATSDPSWDEQFF. The CDR3 DNA follows: TGTGCCACCAGTGACCCTTCGTGGGATGAGCAGTTCTTC.

The chain employs TRBV7-6 and TRBJ1-2; TRBD1 matches 11 bases. Germline lookup yields CDR1 SGHVS and CDR2 FNYEAQ. Trimming removed 5 bases from V and 7 bases from J; junction bases left unmatched: 9. This CDR3 is 15 amino acids long. In nucleotides, the CDR3 is TGTGCCAGCAGCAAAGGGACAGGGGGACGGGTTGGCTACACCTTC. It specifies CASSKGTGGRVGYTF.

The V and J genes are TRBV29-1 and TRBJ2-1; 7 bases map to TRBD1. The germline V gene encodes CDR1 SQVTM and CDR2 ANQGSEA. V shed 5 bases and J 7 bases; nucleotides not matched to a gene: 14. The length of the CDR3 is 15 residues. CDR3 amino acids: CSVTAGQGVKNEQFF. The CDR3 DNA reads as TGCAGCGTTACTGCTGGTCAGGGGGTTAAGAATGAGCAGTTCTTC.

Written as DNA, the CDR3 is TGCAGCGTTGATGGTTGGGGTTCGAGAGAGACCCAGTACTTC. Its protein is CSVDGWGSRETQYF. The chain employs TRBV29-1 and TRBJ2-5; D remains unclear. V lost 3 bases, J lost 4 bases, and 15 bases lay in between. This CDR3 contains 14 residues. Germline lookup yields CDR1 SQVTM and CDR2 ANQGSEA.

This sequence joins TRBV4-2 and TRBJ2-5; 10 bases agree with TRBD1. Losses at the gene ends were 0 bases for V and 11 bases for J; bases not matched to a gene: 15. This CDR3 has 17 residues. CDR1 is LGHNA, CDR2 YNFKEQ, per germline. This CDR3 reads CASSQDARGTGAREQYF. The CDR3 nucleotides read TGTGCCAGCAGCCAAGATGCCCGGGGGACAGGGGCTCGTGAGCAGTACTTC.

J is TRBJ2-5 and V is TRBV29-1, with D unclear. CDR1 SQVTM and CDR2 ANQGSEA come from the germline V gene. The CDR3 totals 12 residues. Trimming cost V 4 bases and J 5 bases, with 11 bases left between them. The CDR3 nucleotides are TGCAGCGTTGGCACCGATAGGGAGACCCAGTACTTC. Translation: CSVGTDRETQYF.

This clonotype was seen just once. V usage is TRBV7-2 and J usage is TRBJ1-2; 7 bases agree with TRBD1. Looked up from germline, CDR1 is SGHTA and CDR2 is FQGNSA. The CDR3 has 17 amino acids. V lost 2 bases, J lost 8 bases, and 17 bases stayed unmatched. The CDR3 protein is CASSLTTGAGGQDGYTF. The CDR3 DNA reads as TGTGCCAGCAGCTTAACGACGGGGGCAGGGGGACAAGACGGCTACACCTTC.

This clonotype was detected a few times. This CDR3 reads CSASHGQGGVSDTQYF. CDR3 in DNA: TGCAGTGCTAGTCACGGACAGGGTGGAGTTTCAGATACGCAGTATTTT. The V and J genes are TRBV20-1 and TRBJ2-3; TRBD1 aligns across 8 bases. The germline V gene encodes CDR1 DFQATT and CDR2 SNEGSKA (reference sequence). The junction had 12 bases not matched to a gene; V was cut back by 3 bases and J by 4 bases. The CDR3 length is 16 residues.

V gene TRBV5-1 combines with J gene TRBJ2-1; 16 bases align to TRBD2. This CDR3 is built from 19 residues. Germline-derived CDR1 and CDR2 are SGHRS and YFSETQ. With 4 bases clipped from V and 8 bases from J, the junction kept 15 bases outside the gene matches. CDR3 coding DNA: TGCGCCAGCAGCGATGGGACTAGCGGGAGGGTTAGGAGGGCCGATGAGCAGTTCTTC. It codes for CASSDGTSGRVRRADEQFF.

The chain joins TRBV18 to TRBJ2-3; 8 nucleotides match TRBD2. Germline CDR1 is KGHSH and CDR2 is LQKENI. CDR3 length: 15 residues. V was pared by 0 bases and J by 1 base, with 0 bases of the junction left unmatched. This CDR3 is CASSPPSGGTDTQYF. The CDR3 DNA reads TGTGCCAGCTCACCACCTAGCGGGGGCACAGATACGCAGTATTTT.

This clonotype was found a few times. CDR3 DNA sequence: TGTGCCAGCAGTACCCCCGGGGACACTGGGGCCAACGTCCTGACTTTC. It is translated as CASSTPGDTGANVLTF. The rearrangement uses TRBV11-1 and TRBJ2-6; a possible D gene is TRBD1 (6 bases). Germline V gene lookup returns CDR1 SGHAT and CDR2 FQDESV (reference sequence). The CDR3 spans 16 residues. V was shortened by 6 bases and J by 2 bases, with 14 bases between the two germline ends.

The V and J genes are TRBV11-2 and TRBJ2-4; weak D call: TRBD2 (6 bases). Trimming took 4 bases from V and 13 from J, leaving 14 bases between them. CDR1 is SGHAT and CDR2 is FQNNGV in the germline V gene. This CDR3 contains 12 residues. CDR3: CASSSRLDEQYF. The CDR3 nucleotides are TGTGCCAGCAGCTCGAGACTAGATGAGCAGTACTTC.

This clonotype was picked up one time. This chain connects TRBV20-1 to TRBJ1-2; D is unresolved. V was cut by 6 bases and J by 7 bases, with 15 bases left in between. CDR1 is DFQATT, CDR2 SNEGSKA, per germline (reference sequence). The CDR3 runs to 12 residues. For the CDR3, the DNA is TGCAGTGCCCCCCGGGAGGGAAGTGGCTACACCTTC. It specifies CSAPREGSGYTF.

There are many counts of this clonotype. This sequence joins TRBV7-9 and TRBJ1-2; 7 nucleotides line up with TRBD1. The germline gives CDR1 SEHNR, CDR2 FQNEAQ (reference sequence). V dropped 3 bases and J dropped 3; count of bases not matched to a gene: 4. This CDR3 has 14 amino acids. The CDR3 DNA is TGTGCCAGCAGCTTGACAGGGATGGACTATGGCTACACCTTC. The encoded protein is CASSLTGMDYGYTF.